The present TCR beta chain was sequenced within a study of blood T cells in healthy people across ages. Germline CDR1 reads SNHLY; CDR2 reads FYNNEI. V was trimmed by 0 bases and J by 15 bases, leaving 15 bases between them. The CDR3 is 13 residues long. Primed by a sample-barcoded 5' primer and a J-beta primer mix, a second PCR proceeded for 7 to 11 cycles. TCRdb recomputed calls from the 5' RACE reads with MiXCR, one row per CDR3 protein. The sample lists 700,000 to 1,000,000 distinct CDR3 sequences, approximately 44% occurring once. Specimen: blood. The TCR originated in a man aged 60 to 69 in good health. This rearrangement joins TRBV2 to TRBJ2-1, with D hard to call. The CDR3 DNA is TGTGCCAGCAGTGAAGCGCATCTGGGTTCTCGGTTCTTC. As protein: CASSEAHLGSRFF.